This T cell receptor beta chain came from a study of OX40 agonist ivuxolimab in advanced cancers. The germline V gene encodes CDR1 SGHTA and CDR2 FQGNSA. The length of the CDR3 is 18 residues. V dropped 5 bases and J dropped 3; count of bases not matched to a gene: 13. Repertoires were generated with immunoSEQ multiplex PCR, while TCRdb's copy carries only in-frame clones and drops some. The sample lists 70,000 to 80,000 clones; about 89% were seen once. The sequences come from CD4+ or CD8+ T cells sorted from blood, collected in a trial of the OX40 agonist ivuxolimab. This TCR derives from an adult with an advanced solid tumor such as melanoma, head and neck, liver or kidney cancer. This sequence joins TRBV7-2 and TRBJ2-1; the match to TRBD2 covers 10 bases. Here the CDR3 reads CASSQQPGLASHYNEQFF. Here the CDR3 DNA reads TGTGCCAGCAGCCAACAACCGGGACTAGCGTCCCACTACAATGAGCAGTTCTTC.